The 28 T cell receptor beta chains below all came from one sample that was sequenced in a study of blood T cells in healthy people across ages. PCR was performed a second time for roughly 7 to 12 cycles using a sample-barcoded 5' primer and a J-beta primer mix. TCRdb used MiXCR to reprocess the 5' RACE reads, holding one entry per CDR3 protein. The data hold 780,000 or so distinct CDR3 sequences, with roughly three fifths observed a single time. The sample taken for sequencing was blood. Receptors were obtained from a middle-aged man in good health.

This clonotype was seen more than once but under ten times. CDR3 coding DNA: TGCGCCAGCAGCTTCCCCGCGGAGGGGCCCTACTACGAGCAGTACTTC. Its protein product is CASSFPAEGPYYEQYF. V and J are TRBV5-1 and TRBJ2-7; TRBD2 is a possible D gene (6 bases). Germline V gene sequence: CDR1 SGHRS, CDR2 YFSETQ. Trimming pared 2 bases from V and 3 bases from J, leaving 18 bases between. CDR3 size: 16 residues.

This clonotype was recorded only once. The chain has TRBV28 and TRBJ2-1, with D perhaps TRBD1 (6 bases). Trimming shortened V by 6 bases and J by 8 bases, and 17 bases separated the two germline ends. This CDR3 region has 14 residues. Germline values: CDR1 MDHEN, CDR2 SYDVKM. The CDR3 spells CASRAGTYGDEQFF. CDR3 in DNA: TGTGCCAGCAGGGCCGGGACATACGGTGATGAGCAGTTCTTC.

The CDR3 nucleotides read TGTGCCAGCAGTAGACTAGCGGGGCTTCATAAAAACAGCACAGATACGCAGTATTTT. Its translation is CASSRLAGLHKNSTDTQYF. The V call is TRBV7-2, the J call TRBJ2-3, with TRBD2 matching 11 bases. The CDR3 extends over 19 amino acids. V lost 6 bases to trimming and J lost 0 bases; unmatched junction nucleotides: 14. CDR1 SGHTA and CDR2 FQGNSA come from the germline V gene. Together with reference TRBV7-2 and TRBJ2-3, the CDR3 gives the full variable domain: GAGVSQSPSNKVTEKGKDVELRCDPISGHTALYWYRQSLGQGLEFLIYFQGNSAPDKSGLPSDRFSAERTGGSVSTLTIQRTQQEDSAVYLCASSRLAGLHKNSTDTQYFGPGTRLTVL.

The J gene is TRBJ1-5, the V gene TRBV6-6, with D perhaps TRBD1 (5 bases). Germline CDR1 MNHNY, CDR2 SVGAGI (reference sequence). The CDR3 covers 15 residues. V dropped 2 bases and J dropped 0 bases, with 8 bases sitting between them. In DNA form, the CDR3 reads TGTGCCAGCAGTTACGGAGGGGATAGCAATCAGCCCCAGCATTTT. Protein sequence: CASSYGGDSNQPQHF.

This sequence joins TRBV24-1 and TRBJ2-3; D perhaps matches TRBD2 (5 bases). Germline CDR1 and CDR2: KGHDR and SFDVKD. CDR3 length equals 14 residues. V gave up 7 bases and J gave up 0 bases, with 10 bases separating them. CDR3: CATRDRGSTDTQYF. The CDR3 DNA is TGTGCCACCAGGGACCGGGGTAGCACAGATACGCAGTATTTT.

This clonotype was seen only a few times. As DNA, the CDR3 is TGTGCCAGCAGTTACTCCGGGGGACAGGGAGTTACCTACGAGCAGTACTTC. Amino acids: CASSYSGGQGVTYEQYF. V is TRBV6-5 and J is TRBJ2-7; 9 nucleotides align to TRBD1. Germline V lookup: CDR1 MNHEY, CDR2 SVGAGI. Trimming removed 0 bases from V and 2 bases from J; junction bases left unmatched: 8. The CDR3 consists of 17 residues.

This sequence joins TRBV21-1 and TRBJ1-1; no DNA check was done on the table's D call, TRBD1. TRBV21-1 is a pseudogene locus. This CDR3 comprises 13 residues. In DNA, the CDR3 is TGTGCCAGCAGCAAAGCGGAAAGGGGGGGAGCTTTCTTT. It encodes CASSKAERGGAFF.

This clonotype was counted between two and nine times. The rearrangement links TRBV29-1 to TRBJ1-2; D might be TRBD1 (6 bases). Germline-derived CDR1 and CDR2 are SQVTM and ANQGSEA. CDR3 size: 13 residues. The ends were cut back, 7 bases at V and 4 bases at J, with 16 bases in the middle. The CDR3 reads CSASGTSVYGYTF. CDR3 DNA sequence: TGCAGCGCCTCCGGGACATCGGTCTATGGCTACACCTTC.

The chain has TRBV2 and TRBJ1-2, with D perhaps matching TRBD1 (6 bases). The germline V gene has CDR1 SNHLY and CDR2 FYNNEI. Trimming shortened V by 3 bases and J by 4 bases, and 15 bases separated the two germline ends. The length of the CDR3 is 15 residues. In DNA, the CDR3 is TGTGCCAGCAGTGAGAGGGGGGCGCGTAGCTATGGCTACACCTTC. Amino acid sequence: CASSERGARSYGYTF.

The V gene is TRBV4-3, the J gene TRBJ1-2; D might be TRBD1 (6 bases). The CDR3 extends over 15 amino acids. V lost 1 base, J lost 4 bases, and 13 bases lay in between. Germline lookup yields CDR1 LGHNA and CDR2 YSLEER. For the CDR3, the DNA is TGCGCCAGCAGCCAAGCCCCAGGGGCCAGCTATGGCTACACCTTC. Its translation: CASSQAPGASYGYTF.

The gene calls are TRBV20-1 and TRBJ2-1; D tentatively reads TRBD1 or TRBD2 (5 bases each). Germline loops: CDR1 DFQATT, CDR2 SNEGSKA (reference sequence). The V end was cut by 3 bases, the J end by 4 bases, with 16 bases between. The CDR3 is made up of 15 amino acids. The CDR3 is CSARTDWGNYNEQFF. The CDR3 DNA is TGCAGTGCTAGGACCGATTGGGGGAATTACAATGAGCAGTTCTTC.

The chain employs TRBV28 and TRBJ1-4, with D tentatively TRBD1 (5 bases). CDR3 length: 14 amino acids. Between the trimmed V and J ends, which lost 6 bases and 4 bases, there was a span of 12 bases. Per the germline V gene, CDR1 is MDHEN and CDR2 is SYDVKM. The CDR3 DNA sequence: TGTGCCAGCAGCGCGAAGGGGTTTAATGAAAAACTGTTTTTT. Its protein is CASSAKGFNEKLFF.

A remark on this clonotype: The junction departs from the called germline gene at one end, perhaps through a read error. The chain couples TRBV20-1 to TRBJ2-4, with unresolved D. The CDR3 consists of 15 residues. CDR1 and CDR2 (germline): DFQATT, SNEGSKA (reference sequence). The CDR3 nucleotides read TGCGGTGCTAATGGCCCCGGCGGAACCAAAAACATTCAGTACTTC. Protein product: CGANGPGGTKNIQYF.

The V gene is TRBV28, the J gene TRBJ2-1; the D call may be TRBD1 or TRBD2 (5 bases each). Germline CDR1 and CDR2: MDHEN and SYDVKM. The CDR3 contains 16 residues. The V end was cut by 10 bases, the J end by 0 bases, with 19 bases between. The CDR3 protein is CATASPGSRSYNEQFF. As DNA, the CDR3 is TGTGCCACGGCCTCCCCAGGGAGCCGCTCCTACAATGAGCAGTTCTTC.

The V gene is TRBV9, the J gene TRBJ1-2; a possible D gene is TRBD1 (5 bases). Germline CDR1 and CDR2: SGDLS and YYNGEE. This CDR3 is built from 14 residues. V lost 6 bases to trimming and J lost 3 bases, with 15 bases between them. The CDR3 nucleotides read TGTGCCAGCACCAGAGGACACGGGGACTATGGCTACACCTTC. Its protein product is CASTRGHGDYGYTF.

The chain combines TRBV20-1 with TRBJ2-7; D perhaps matches TRBD2 (5 bases). The length of the CDR3 is 15 residues. With 6 bases removed from V and 0 bases from J, the gap between germline ends came to 18 bases. Germline lookup yields CDR1 DFQATT and CDR2 SNEGSKA (reference sequence). In DNA, the CDR3 is TGCAGTGCCCAAGAGGGAGCGGTGAGCTCCTACGAGCAGTACTTC. It encodes CSAQEGAVSSYEQYF.

Only a few counts were recorded for this clonotype. The chain recombines TRBV7-2 with TRBJ2-7, with D unclear. The CDR3 is 13 amino acids. Germline lookup yields CDR1 SGHTA and CDR2 FQGNSA. V was cut by 0 bases and J by 5 bases, with 8 bases left in between. CDR3 coding DNA: TGTGCCAGCAGCTTAGCGCACAGCAACGAGCAGTACTTC. It specifies CASSLAHSNEQYF.

The rearrangement uses TRBV7-3 and TRBJ2-1, with 11 nucleotides matching TRBD2. Per germline, CDR1 SGHTA and CDR2 FQGTGA. J was trimmed by 8 bases and V by 1 base; bases with no gene match: 10. The CDR3 covers 17 residues. For the CDR3, the DNA is TGTGCCAGCAGCTTAAACCCGGAGGTAGCGGGAGGGTATGAGCAGTTCTTC. Protein product: CASSLNPEVAGGYEQFF.

V and J are TRBV7-8 and TRBJ1-2; D uncertain. Germline V gene lookup returns CDR1 SGHVS and CDR2 FQNEAQ. The CDR3 spans 14 residues. V shed 7 bases and J shed 6 bases, with 18 bases lying between them. The CDR3 region is CASTQAPLSHGYTF. The CDR3 DNA follows: TGTGCCAGCACCCAAGCCCCCCTGTCGCATGGCTACACCTTC.

The chain recombines TRBV11-3 with TRBJ2-1; 13 nucleotides align to TRBD2. CDR1 and CDR2 from the germline V gene are SGHNT and YENEEA. This CDR3 is 17 amino acids long. V shed 1 base, J shed 4 bases, and the junction held 4 bases outside the gene matches. CDR3 DNA sequence: TGTGCCAGCAGCTTAGCAGGGACTAGCGGGAATTACAATGAGCAGTTCTTC. Its protein product is CASSLAGTSGNYNEQFF.

This clonotype came up a few times. The chain joins TRBV20-1 to TRBJ2-7; D is ambiguous. The J call could be wrong; TRBJ2-5 is a better fit for the DNA end. Germline lookup yields CDR1 DFQATT and CDR2 SNEGSKA (reference sequence). The CDR3 covers 11 residues. This CDR3 is CSASMQETQYF. The CDR3 DNA is TGCAGTGCTAGTATGCAAGAGACCCAGTACTTC.

V is TRBV19 and J is TRBJ1-2; D perhaps matches TRBD1 (6 bases). The CDR3 is 11 residues long. V shed 9 bases and J shed 8 bases, with 13 bases lying between them. The germline V gene has CDR1 LNHDA and CDR2 SQIVND (reference sequence). CDR3 DNA sequence: TGTGCCAGCTCGTGGGGGCAGGGCTACACCTTC. This gives the protein CASSWGQGYTF.

The chain combines TRBV4-2 with TRBJ2-5, with unresolved D. Germline V gene data show CDR1 as LGHNA and CDR2 as YNFKEQ. V lost 0 bases and J lost 11, with 13 bases in between. The CDR3 loop spans 13 amino acids. CDR3 nucleotide sequence: TGTGCCAGCAGCCAAGATCTTCGGAGTGAGCAGTACTTC. It codes for CASSQDLRSEQYF.

This clonotype was detected only once. V usage is TRBV7-2 and J usage is TRBJ2-5; 8 bases are a match to TRBD1. V dropped 6 bases and J dropped 0; count of bases not matched to a gene: 6. CDR3 length: 15 amino acids. CDR1 SGHTA and CDR2 FQGNSA come from the germline V gene. CDR3 residues: CASRDRDRYQETQYF. The CDR3 region has the DNA TGTGCCAGCAGGGACAGGGATCGGTACCAAGAGACCCAGTACTTC.

The V call is TRBV29-1, the J call TRBJ2-6; tentative D call: TRBD2 (5 bases). The germline V and J ends were trimmed by 4 bases and 1 base, with 5 bases remaining between them. Germline CDR1 SQVTM, CDR2 ANQGSEA. This CDR3 has 13 amino acids. The CDR3 protein is CSVGESGANVLTF. CDR3 coding DNA: TGCAGCGTTGGGGAGTCTGGGGCCAACGTCCTGACTTTC.

V gene TRBV6-6 combines with J gene TRBJ2-1; 8 positions match TRBD2. From germline, CDR1 is MNHNY and CDR2 SVGAGI (reference sequence). Trimming cost V 0 bases and J 7 bases; bases outside gene matches: 5. The CDR3 length is 15 residues. The CDR3 here is CASSYSAGGGNEQFF. In DNA, the CDR3 is TGTGCCAGCAGTTACTCTGCGGGGGGTGGGAATGAGCAGTTCTTC.

The chain combines TRBV7-9 with TRBJ2-1; D may be TRBD2 (5 bases). The CDR3 has 12 amino acids. The germline CDR1 and CDR2 sequences are SEHNR and FQNEAQ (reference sequence). V was clipped by 8 bases and J by 3 bases, with 8 bases between them. CDR3: CASHRGYNEQFF. In DNA, the CDR3 is TGTGCCAGCCACCGGGGCTACAATGAGCAGTTCTTC.

This clonotype was seen a handful of times. V gene TRBV27 combines with J gene TRBJ2-7, with TRBD2 identical over 10 bases. With 0 bases clipped from V and 3 bases from J, the junction kept 5 bases outside the gene matches. Germline CDR1 reads MNHEY; CDR2 reads SMNVEV (reference sequence). The CDR3 consists of 16 residues. In DNA, the CDR3 is TGTGCCAGCAGTTTATCCCAGACTAGCGGGTACTACGAGCAGTACTTC. It codes for CASSLSQTSGYYEQYF.